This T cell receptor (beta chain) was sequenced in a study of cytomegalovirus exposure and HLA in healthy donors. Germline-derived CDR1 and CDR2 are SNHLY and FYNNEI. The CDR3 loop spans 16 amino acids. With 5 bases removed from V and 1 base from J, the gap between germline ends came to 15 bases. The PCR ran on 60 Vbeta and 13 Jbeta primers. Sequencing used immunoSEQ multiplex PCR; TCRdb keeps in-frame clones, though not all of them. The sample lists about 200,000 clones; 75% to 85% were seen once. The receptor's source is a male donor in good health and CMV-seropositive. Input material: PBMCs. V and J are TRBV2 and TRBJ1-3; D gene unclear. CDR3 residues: CASSRSQASSGNTIYF. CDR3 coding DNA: TGTGCCAGCAGTAGGTCTCAGGCATCTTCTGGAAACACCATATATTTT. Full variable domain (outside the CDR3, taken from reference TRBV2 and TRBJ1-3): EPEVTQTPSHQVTQMGQEVILRCVPISNHLYFYWYRQILGQKVEFLVSFYNNEISEKSEIFDDQFSVERPDGSNFTLKIRSTKLEDSAMYFCASSRSQASSGNTIYFGEGSWLTVV.